The TCR beta chain under discussion was sequenced for a study of cytotoxic CD8 clonotypes in ibrutinib-treated CLL. Study-level information: Once patients had received a median around 12 months of treatment, range 6 to 36, response samples were obtained.

Whole-study findings and limits: At ibrutinib response, clonality increased, and at progression it declined back toward baseline. Progressing and sustained-remission patients had different sampling times.

Worth noting for this clone: Its specificity is unknown.

The CDR3 runs to 15 residues. Here immunoSEQ multiplex PCR was the method, and the copy in TCRdb shows in-frame clones only, minus some. The table includes about 200,000 clones, more than 65% detected once. The chain uses TRBV21-1 and TRBJ2-7; the table's D call TRBD2 went unverified against the DNA. TRBV21-1 is labeled a pseudogene. The sample in question was PBMCs, obtained after 12 months of ibrutinib treatment. This clonotype was obtained from a human donor with chronic lymphocytic leukemia. As DNA, the CDR3 is TGTGCCAGCAGCAAGCGGAAGTCCCCTGCCCACGAGCAGTACTTC. Protein sequence: CASSKRKSPAHEQYF.